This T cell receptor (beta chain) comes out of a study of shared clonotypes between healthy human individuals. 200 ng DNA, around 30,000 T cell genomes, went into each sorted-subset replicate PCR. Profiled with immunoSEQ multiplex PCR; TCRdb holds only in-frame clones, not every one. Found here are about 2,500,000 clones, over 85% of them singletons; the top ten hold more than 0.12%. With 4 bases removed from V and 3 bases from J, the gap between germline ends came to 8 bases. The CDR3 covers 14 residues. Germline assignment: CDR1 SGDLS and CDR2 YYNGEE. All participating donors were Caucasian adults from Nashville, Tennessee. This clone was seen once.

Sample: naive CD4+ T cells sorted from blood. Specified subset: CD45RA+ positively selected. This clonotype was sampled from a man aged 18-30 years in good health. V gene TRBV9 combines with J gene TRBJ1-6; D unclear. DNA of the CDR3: TGTGCCAGCAGCCCCTCGGACTATAATTCACCCCTCCACTTT. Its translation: CASSPSDYNSPLHF.